The clone carrying this T cell receptor beta chain was seen a single time. What it binds is unknown. The PCR had 60 Vbeta and 13 Jbeta primers. Profiling relied on immunoSEQ multiplex PCR, and the TCRdb table lists in-frame clones only, not all of them. Among over 150,000 clones listed, around three quarters were seen once. The data are from a study of cytomegalovirus exposure and HLA in healthy donors. General study findings and limits: There were several of the most significant clusters that appeared linked to common viral pathogens in a later analysis. Presence/absence comparisons presumed near-even sequencing depth among donors. A prior analysis recorded that most TCR beta V segments were productive about 87% or about 30% of the time.

V was clipped by 8 bases and J by 4 bases, with 23 bases between them. The CDR3 spans 16 residues. Germline V gene lookup returns CDR1 SGHTA and CDR2 FQGNSA. This TCR was sampled from a woman aged 45-60 years in good health and CMV-seropositive. Sequences were obtained from PBMCs. The V call is TRBV7-2, the J call TRBJ1-2; TRBD1 is a possible D gene (6 bases). CDR3: CASQPALQGTSYGYTF. Written as DNA, the CDR3 is TGTGCCAGCCAGCCGGCGTTACAGGGAACCTCCTATGGCTACACCTTC.